Listed below are T cell receptor beta chains from one sample, sequenced in a study of blood T cell repertoires in COVID-19. Clones were sequenced by immunoSEQ multiplex PCR, and TCRdb holds only the in-frame ones, with some missing. The table lists tens of thousands of clones, approximately 81% of them singletons, with 15% to 17% in the top ten. The sequenced sample consisted of peripheral blood. The receptor source for this set is a woman older than 75 with acute or convalescent COVID-19. Each CDR3 is given with its conserved first and last residue. Clone sizes are given selectively: once, few, many, or a class where the clone is expanded.

v_call clone_size cdr3_aa
TRBV30 - CAWRTGHQPQHF
TRBV24-1 - CATSDRRDTGELFF
TRBV27 - CASSLKGGRSPSANYGYTF
TRBV4-3 - CASSQDPAGLNTEAFF
TRBV5-4 - CASSARDRDSGNTIYF
TRBV6-5 - CASSYKGQGYNEQFF
TRBV18 - CASSPGSSSHGYTF
TRBV5-1 - CASSLGSQGATEAFF
TRBV6-5 few CASTRGGELFF
TRBV19 - CATDPTGIANYGYTF
TRBV7-2 - CASSLVSAGSNQPQHF
TRBV4-1 - CASSQESGTGWGTEQYF
TRBV13 once CASSPRSGGANPTGELFF
TRBV27 - CASSYKDRGVTQYF
TRBV19 once CASSKAASGANTGELFF
TRBV29-1 - CSAGGHGTDTQYF
TRBV28 - CASSPQGTGGPTDTQYF
TRBV6-5 few CATDDSYSNQPQHF
TRBV11-2 few CASSADRGALNYGYTF
TRBV2 - CASSEQQGARQPQHF
TRBV27 - CASSTDRFNGEAFF
TRBV6-5 - CASSYPDRAYEQYF
TRBV9 few CASSVATGGYEQYF
TRBV10-3 - CAINPGQATYEQYF
TRBV7-2 - CASSQDGGAETQYF
TRBV5-1 - CASSPSGPSLGGYTF
TRBV5-4 - CASSLGSGRRRDSPLHF
TRBV3-1/TRBV3-2 few CASSPGGTGTYEQYF
TRBV9 - CASSVDTGGEYGYTF
TRBV28 - CASIKQGASSPLHF
TRBV21-1 - CASSKVVRGNTEAFF
TRBV7-8 - CASIRLWTGGNGYTF
TRBV5-4 few CASSYGLQEDTEAFF
TRBV3-1/TRBV3-2 - CASSPQGLINGYTF
TRBV6-5 - CASTSEANYGYTF
TRBV30 - CAWSVKGATEAFF
TRBV10-1 - CASSDGQINSGELFF
TRBV6-5 - CASSRSGGAYEQYF
TRBV7-9 - CASSLQRGGVKSNEQFF
TRBV10-1 - CASSDGVTHDEQYF
TRBV27 - CASSGLQPGRTDGYTF
TRBV18 once CASSPSTGGSNQPQHF
TRBV7-9 - CASSLRSAGGRETQYF
TRBV10-3 - CATGDSTEETQYF
TRBV19 - CASQQGTGGFSGYTF
TRBV14 - CASSQANGLNTGELFF
TRBV5-4 - CASSERTWAGEGYTF